This TCR beta chain derives from a study of T cell clusters in autoimmune cytopenias. On this clonotype: The antigen is undetermined.

TRB amplification used 250 ng of peripheral blood genomic DNA. One tube held mixed TRB-A and TRB-B primer pools for touch-down PCR. TCRdb reprocessed the multiplex PCR reads; each CDR3 protein has one entry and no DNA is given. Reported are a few thousand distinct CDR3 sequences; the ten largest clones contain approximately 20%. Study-wide points: No cluster-lack signature appeared between secondary cytopenia and chronic lymphocytic leukemia patients, apparently due to lymphoma masking. Active autoimmune hepatitis patients had roughly 2.9-fold fewer exclusive TRB clusters than healthy donors. Physiological T cell clusters of healthy donors were apparently absent in primary autoimmune cytopenia patients.

Germline lookup yields CDR1 SEHNR and CDR2 FQNEAQ (reference sequence). The CDR3 totals 16 residues. The sequence was obtained from a human donor with an autoimmune cytopenia or autoimmune hepatitis (not recorded which). The rearrangement joins TRBV7-9 to TRBJ2-7; with no DNA, the TCRdb D assignment of TRBD2 cannot be verified. Specimen: peripheral blood. CDR3 residues: CASSKTVAVLSYEQYF. The full variable domain, with the rest looked up from reference TRBV7-9 and TRBJ2-7, is DTGVSQNPRHKITKRGQNVTFRCDPISEHNRLYWYRQTLGQGPEFLTYFQNEAQLEKSRLLSDRFSAERPKGSFSTLEIQRTEQGDSAMYLCASSKTVAVLSYEQYFGPGTRLTVT.